This note documents a single T cell receptor beta chain sequence. Its antigen remains unknown. The CDR3 runs to 15 residues. Germline CDR1 is MGHRA and CDR2 is YSYEKL. The data originate from a study of radiation and T cells in renal cell carcinoma. Study-wide context: Nephrectomy followed 15 Gy stereotactic body radiation by 4 weeks. Overall study results and limits: Baseline intratumoral clonotype presence is unknown without pretreatment biopsies.

The assay was immunoSEQ multiplex PCR, and TCRdb's table has in-frame clones only and misses some. This sample has around 46,000 clones; approximately 83% occur once, and the top ten carry 25% to 35%. The sample's time point: baseline pretreatment blood. Treatment here: 15 Gy SBRT to primary tumor, nephrectomy 4 weeks later. V and J are TRBV4-1 and TRBJ2-5, with D perhaps TRBD1 or TRBD2 (5 bases each). The last part of the DNA fits TRBJ2-7 better; the J call may be wrong. The TCR comes from a woman aged 70 to 79 with renal cell carcinoma. Sequences were derived from blood, sampled from a patient whose treatment included radiotherapy and nephrectomy. The CDR3 DNA follows: TGCGCCAGCAGCCAACAGCAGGGACCCTACTACGAGCAGTACTTC. Amino acid sequence: CASSQQQGPYYEQYF.